The source of this TCR beta chain is a study of CD8 T cells in Susac syndrome. Reverse transcription used about 0.45 to 1 ug RNA and random hexamers. TCRdb analysed the immunoSEQ multiplex PCR reads with MiXCR anew, one entry per CDR3 protein. There are approximately 200,000 distinct CDR3 sequences in the sample; 92% occur only once, and around 0.14% lies in the top ten. Sequencing of TCR beta was performed on blood CD8+ and CD4+ T cells. TEMRA cells were enriched by FACS, while CD8+ and CD4+ T cells were obtained through a negative isolation that was performed magnetically. The V end lost 4 bases, the J end lost 2 bases, and 18 bases lay between the germline ends. The CDR3 extends over 16 amino acids. Germline assignment: CDR1 SEHNR and CDR2 FQNEAQ (reference sequence).

This receptor was taken from a human donor with multiple sclerosis. V usage is TRBV7-9 and J usage is TRBJ2-7; D gene uncertain. Sequencing was done on a sample of CD8+ T cells from PBMCs. CDR3 loop: CASSSTEQGTAYEQYF. As DNA, the CDR3 is TGTGCCAGCAGCTCGACCGAACAAGGAACGGCCTACGAGCAGTACTTC. The full variable domain, completed using reference TRBV7-9 and TRBJ2-7, is DTGVSQNPRHKITKRGQNVTFRCDPISEHNRLYWYRQTLGQGPEFLTYFQNEAQLEKSRLLSDRFSAERPKGSFSTLEIQRTEQGDSAMYLCASSSTEQGTAYEQYFGPGTRLTVT.